This TCR beta chain was documented in a study of breast tumors, draining lymph nodes, adjacent tissues. Each CDR3 protein is one row after TCRdb ran MiXCR on the multiplex PCR reads. The repertoire consists of some 250,000 distinct CDR3 sequences, with around 34% occurring once and the leading ten covering under 4.5%. Germline lookup yields CDR1 MNHNY and CDR2 SVGAGI (reference sequence). The CDR3 contains 14 residues. General study findings and limits: Luminal-like breast cancer showed significantly higher tumor–nontumor repertoire similarity than basal-like.

With respect to this clonotype: Its target is unknown. At one of its ends the junction is not consistent with the germline gene, which may arise from a read error.

Samples came from axillary lymph nodes draining the breast cancer. The sequencing input was axillary lymph node tissue. This sequence joins TRBV6-6 and TRBJ2-3; 7 bases are shared with TRBD2. This sequence was found in a female donor with breast cancer. Some clones in this sample may be carry-over from other donors' samples. CDR3 amino acids: CASSHSGGGDTQYF. The CDR3 nucleotides read TGTGCCAGCAGTCACTCGGGGGGAGGGGATACGCAGTATTTT.